This T cell receptor (beta chain) stems from a study of T cell responses to AZD1222 COVID-19 vaccine. Study-wide findings and caveats: Only a handful of AZD1222 recipients, several in all, had baseline seropositivity. Close to half of spike-specific TCRs reportedly recognize unmutated variant regions.

CDR1 and CDR2 from the germline V gene are SGHTA and FQGTGA. The CDR3 contains 15 residues. Trimming removed 1 base from V and 0 bases from J, with 7 bases in between. Repertoires were generated with immunoSEQ multiplex PCR, while TCRdb's copy carries only in-frame clones and drops some. This table holds approximately 120,000 clones, over 75% found once. In this sample, this clone turned up a few times. Its cognate antigen is unknown. The J gene is TRBJ2-1, the V gene TRBV7-3; no firm D call. The receptor's source is an adult in good health. This specimen consisted of peripheral blood, obtained on day 0 of AZD1222 vaccination. CDR3 DNA: TGTGCCAGCAGCTTAATCACCAGCTCCTACAATGAGCAGTTCTTC. Amino acid sequence: CASSLITSSYNEQFF.